These T cell receptor beta chains were read from a single sample in a study of blood T cell repertoires in COVID-19. TCRdb's table, derived via immunoSEQ multiplex PCR, lists solely in-frame clones and lacks some. This table holds 150,000 to 190,000 clones, 84% found once. Sequencing used peripheral blood. The receptors come from a woman in her 50s with acute or convalescent COVID-19. Both conserved end residues are part of each CDR3. D genes are given only for firm matches. Size values are once, few and many counts, or a class for expanded clones, and some rows have none.

TRBV7-2	TRBJ2-7	few	NA	TGTGCCAGCAGCGTCCGTGTCGGGGAGCAGTACTTC	CASSVRVGEQYF
TRBV30	TRBJ1-3	NA	NA	TGTGCCTGGAGTGTAAGAACAGGCACAGGAAACACCATATATTTT	CAWSVRTGTGNTIYF
TRBV11-3	TRBJ1-1	NA	NA	TGTGCCAGCAGCTTAGAGGCGGGCACTGAAGCTTTCTTT	CASSLEAGTEAFF
TRBV3-1/TRBV3-2	TRBJ2-1	few	NA	TGTGCCAGCAGCGCTACAGGAGCGAGTGAGCAGTTCTTC	CASSATGASEQFF
TRBV5-8	TRBJ1-1	NA	NA	TGTGCCAGCAGCTTGGACAGTCACTTGAACACTGAAGCTTTCTTT	CASSLDSHLNTEAFF
TRBV11-2	TRBJ1-6	NA	NA	TGTGCCAGCAGCACAACCAATAATTCACCCCTCCACTTT	CASSTTNNSPLHF
TRBV24-1	TRBJ2-5	NA	NA	TGTGCCACCAGTGATCCTCGGGAGACCCAGTACTTC	CATSDPRETQYF
TRBV6-6	TRBJ1-1	NA	NA	TGTGCCAGCAGTTACGAACAGAACACTGAAGCTTTCTTT	CASSYEQNTEAFF
TRBV25-1	TRBJ1-2	NA	NA	TGTGCCAGCAGTTATACGGGAGACTATGGCTACACCTTC	CASSYTGDYGYTF
TRBV10-3	TRBJ2-1	NA	NA	TGTGCCATCAGAACGGCAACGGGGAGCTACAATGAGCAGTTCTTC	CAIRTATGSYNEQFF
TRBV11-2	TRBJ2-7	NA	NA	TGTGCCAGCAGCTTAGAGTGGACGGGAGAGCAGTACTTC	CASSLEWTGEQYF
TRBV5-1	TRBJ2-5	NA	NA	TGCGCCAGCAGCCTCACAGGGAGCGGGATGGGAGAGACCCAGTACTTC	CASSLTGSGMGETQYF
TRBV5-4	TRBJ1-6	NA	NA	TGTGCCAGCAGCCGAGTCGCCGAAAATTCACCCCTCCACTTT	CASSRVAENSPLHF
TRBV6-6	TRBJ1-1	NA	NA	TGTGCCAGCAGTTACTTGGGGGGAGGGAACACTGAAGCTTTCTTT	CASSYLGGGNTEAFF
TRBV5-1	TRBJ2-6	NA	NA	TGCGCCAGCAGCGCTTTTAACAGGCGGGGGGCCAACGTCCTGACTTTC	CASSAFNRRGANVLTF
TRBV7-8	TRBJ2-3	NA	NA	TGTGCCAGCAGCTTAGGTTCCCGTATTAGCACAGATACGCAGTATTTT	CASSLGSRISTDTQYF
TRBV27	TRBJ1-1	NA	TRBD1	TGTGCCAGCAGTTTAACCCCAGGACAGGGTAGCACTGAAGCTTTCTTT	CASSLTPGQGSTEAFF
TRBV5-1	TRBJ2-7	NA	TRBD1	TGCGCCAGCAGCTTGGGAACCTGGACAGGGGGGAGCTCCTACGAGCAGTACTTC	CASSLGTWTGGSSYEQYF
TRBV4-1	TRBJ1-2	NA	TRBD1	TGCGCCAGCAGCCAAGCTTGGACAGGGGGCCAAGTGGAGTTTGGAGGCTATGGCTACACCTTC	CASSQAWTGGQVEFGGYGYTF
TRBV10-3	TRBJ2-7	NA	NA	TGTGCCATCAGGGATACGGGGAGCTCCTACGAGCAGTACTTC	CAIRDTGSSYEQYF
TRBV5-1	TRBJ1-2	few	TRBD1	TGCGCCAGCAGTTCGGAGGGGGCGTATGGCTACACCTTC	CASSSEGAYGYTF
TRBV5-1	TRBJ2-2	NA	TRBD2	TGCGCCAGCAGCATAATAGCGGGAGGGCCCGGGGAGCTGTTTTTT	CASSIIAGGPGELFF
TRBV7-9	TRBJ1-4	NA	TRBD1	TGTGCCAGCAGCTTAGCGGGACAGCGAGGTGAAAAACTGTTTTTT	CASSLAGQRGEKLFF
TRBV2	TRBJ2-4	NA	NA	TGTGCCAGCAAAAAGACAGCAACGGCCAAAAACATTCAGTACTTC	CASKKTATAKNIQYF
TRBV18	TRBJ2-7	NA	TRBD1	TGTGCCAGCTCACCAGGGGGACAGGGGGGCTACGAGCAGTACTTC	CASSPGGQGGYEQYF
TRBV7-2	TRBJ1-2	NA	NA	TGTGCCAGCAGCTCCCCCCCGGGGGTTGACTACACCTTC	CASSSPPGVDYTF
TRBV19	TRBJ2-7	NA	TRBD1	TGTGCCAGTAGTTTCCGGGACAGCTACGAGCAGTACTTC	CASSFRDSYEQYF
TRBV5-6	TRBJ2-7	NA	NA	TGTGCCAGCAGCCCCCGCTGGCAGGAACTTATAATAGAGCAGTACTTC	CASSPRWQELIIEQYF
TRBV3-1/TRBV3-2	TRBJ2-1	NA	NA	TGTGCCAGCAGCCAAGGTTGGGAGCACAATGAGCAGTTCTTC	CASSQGWEHNEQFF
TRBV10-3	TRBJ2-3	NA	NA	TGTGCCATCAGTGAGCCGGAGCGGGTGAACACAGATACGCAGTATTTT	CAISEPERVNTDTQYF
TRBV5-4	TRBJ2-1	NA	NA	TGTGCCAGCAGCTTGGGTCCCACTTACAATGAGCAGTTCTTC	CASSLGPTYNEQFF
TRBV29-1	TRBJ2-6	NA	NA	TGCAGCGTTTCCAGGGGTCCCAGCTCTGGGGCCAACGTCCTGACTTTC	CSVSRGPSSGANVLTF
TRBV7-3	TRBJ1-6	NA	TRBD1	TGTGCCAGCAGCTCGGACAGGGTTTCACCCCTCCACTTT	CASSSDRVSPLHF
TRBV2	TRBJ2-3	NA	TRBD2	TGTGCCAGCAGTGAAAGGACTAGCGGGAGGGCGACGCAGTATTTT	CASSERTSGRATQYF
TRBV6-5	TRBJ1-2	few	NA	TGTGCCAGCAGGGGGGTAGGGGGTTATGGCTACACCTTC	CASRGVGGYGYTF